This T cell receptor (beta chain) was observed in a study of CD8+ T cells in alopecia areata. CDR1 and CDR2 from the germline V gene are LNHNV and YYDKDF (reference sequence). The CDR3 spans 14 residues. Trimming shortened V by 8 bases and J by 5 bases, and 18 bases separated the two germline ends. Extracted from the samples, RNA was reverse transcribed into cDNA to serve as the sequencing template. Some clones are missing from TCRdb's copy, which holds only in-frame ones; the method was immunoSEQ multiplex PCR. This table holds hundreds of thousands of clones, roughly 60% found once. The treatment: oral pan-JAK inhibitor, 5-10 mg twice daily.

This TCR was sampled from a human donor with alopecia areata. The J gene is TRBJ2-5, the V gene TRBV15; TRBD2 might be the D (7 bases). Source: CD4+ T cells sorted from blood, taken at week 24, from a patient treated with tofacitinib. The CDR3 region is CATLGGGPRETQYF. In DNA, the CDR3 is TGTGCCACCTTGGGCGGGGGCCCGAGGGAGACCCAGTACTTC.